These 26 T cell receptor beta chains were sequenced from one sample in a study of TIL therapy for anti-PD-1-resistant metastatic lung cancer. Time point: pre-treatment sample, taken before nivolumab and TIL therapy. Tumor tissue came from excised metastases, mostly pleural nodules or supraclavicular lymph nodes. This was the immunoSEQ v3 assay. Libraries were prepared by immunoSEQ multiplex PCR; TCRdb keeps only in-frame clonotypes and omits some of them. The table has about 10,000 clones, 55% to 60% seen once. Source: tumor tissue, taken at baseline. These receptors all stem from a person aged 25-85 years with non-small cell lung cancer.

The chain has TRBV7-9 and TRBJ1-4; D uncertain. Germline values: CDR1 SEHNR, CDR2 FQNEAQ (reference sequence). The CDR3 consists of 15 residues. V was clipped by 5 bases and J by 8 bases, with 18 bases between them. The CDR3 loop is CASSKPAGREEKLFF. In DNA, the CDR3 is TGTGCCAGCAGCAAACCGGCGGGCCGGGAGGAAAAACTGTTTTTT.

V usage is TRBV5-1 and J usage is TRBJ1-2; TRBD1 matches 11 bases. This CDR3 spans 13 amino acids. The germline CDR1 and CDR2 sequences are SGHRS and YFSETQ. Germline trimming cut 4 bases from V and 7 bases from J; bases unmatched to any gene: 3. This chain's CDR3 is CASSEGQGGGYTF. The CDR3 DNA reads TGCGCCAGCAGCGAGGGACAGGGGGGTGGCTACACCTTC.

CDR3 sequence: CATWDPPGAQYF. The CDR3 region has the DNA TGTGCCACCTGGGACCCCCCAGGGGCCCAGTACTTC. The rearrangement joins TRBV25-1 to TRBJ2-5; tentatively, D is TRBD1 (6 bases). CDR1 is MGHDK, CDR2 SYGVNS, per germline. This CDR3 is 12 amino acids long. V lost 10 bases and J 9 bases, leaving 18 bases between the germline ends.

The V and J genes are TRBV5-1 and TRBJ2-5; a weak D match, TRBD2 (6 bases). The germline V and J ends were trimmed by 0 bases and 1 base, with 13 bases remaining between them. Germline CDR1 and CDR2: SGHRS and YFSETQ. CDR3 size: 16 residues. The CDR3, as DNA: TGCGCCAGCAGCTTGGGTATCGTTAGCGGCCAAGAGACCCAGTACTTC. It is translated as CASSLGIVSGQETQYF.

This clone was seen more than once but under ten times. The chain is built from TRBV19 and TRBJ1-1; no clear D. The CDR3 spans 12 residues. Germline V CDR1 and CDR2: LNHDA, SQIVND (reference sequence). V lost 5 bases and J lost 2, with 6 bases in between. CDR3 in amino acids: CASSLANTEAFF. In DNA form, the CDR3 reads TGTGCCAGTAGTTTAGCCAACACTGAAGCTTTCTTT.

The sample holds a few counts of this clone. The V call is TRBV6-5, the J call TRBJ2-5; D perhaps matches TRBD2 (6 bases). V lost 6 bases and J 2 bases, leaving 10 bases between the germline ends. This CDR3 is 13 amino acids long. Looked up from germline, CDR1 is MNHEY and CDR2 is SVGAGI. This CDR3 is CASRRGGQETQYF. In DNA form, the CDR3 reads TGTGCCAGCAGGCGGGGAGGACAAGAGACCCAGTACTTC.

V is TRBV20-1 and J is TRBJ1-2; D is unclear. The CDR3 length is 11 residues. Trimming took 5 bases from V and 5 from J, leaving 9 bases between them. The germline V gene encodes CDR1 DFQATT and CDR2 SNEGSKA (reference sequence). CDR3 amino acids: CSAGPQYGYTF. CDR3 in DNA: TGCAGTGCTGGGCCCCAATATGGCTACACCTTC.

This clone is judged medium-sized. This chain connects TRBV11-2 to TRBJ2-7; 7 bases line up with TRBD1. V dropped 6 bases and J dropped 1; count of bases not matched to a gene: 6. Germline loops: CDR1 SGHAT, CDR2 FQNNGV. The CDR3 is 14 residues long. The CDR3 is CASRNRGTSYEQYF. CDR3 DNA: TGTGCCAGCAGGAACAGGGGTACATCCTACGAGCAGTACTTC.

The chain has TRBV2 and TRBJ2-5; 12 bases match TRBD2. The CDR3 runs 20 residues. The junction had 19 bases not matched to a gene; V was cut back by 8 bases and J by 0 bases. Per germline, CDR1 SNHLY and CDR2 FYNNEI. The CDR3 sequence: CASQIRLAGVLPSYQETQYF. In DNA form, the CDR3 reads TGTGCCAGCCAGATTAGACTAGCGGGAGTGCTACCCTCCTACCAAGAGACCCAGTACTTC.

This clone is categorized as large. The gene calls are TRBV4-1 and TRBJ2-7, with a weak D call TRBD1 (6 bases). From germline, CDR1 is MGHRA and CDR2 YSYEKL. Trimming pared 0 bases from V and 5 bases from J, leaving 14 bases between. CDR3 size: 15 residues. CDR3 in amino acids: CASSQDEGHRDEQYF. DNA for the CDR3: TGCGCCAGCAGCCAAGATGAGGGACACCGCGACGAGCAGTACTTC.

This chain joins TRBV7-9 and TRBJ2-5, with a tentative D call TRBD2 (5 bases). There are 12 residues in the CDR3. Germline CDR1 reads SEHNR; CDR2 reads FQNEAQ (reference sequence). Trimming stripped 5 bases from V and 4 bases from J, with 8 bases between. Here the CDR3 reads CASSPGLETQYF. CDR3 in DNA: TGTGCCAGCAGCCCGGGGTTAGAGACCCAGTACTTC.

The chain employs TRBV11-3 and TRBJ2-1, with 10 bases matching TRBD1. CDR1 is SGHNT and CDR2 is YENEEA in the germline V gene. The CDR3 spans 15 residues. With 7 bases clipped from V and 4 bases from J, the junction kept 7 bases outside the gene matches. CDR3 in amino acids: CASTSPGQGYNEQFF. In nucleotides, the CDR3 is TGTGCCAGCACTTCCCCGGGACAGGGGTACAATGAGCAGTTCTTC.

The genes are TRBV5-1 and TRBJ2-7; the D gene is possibly TRBD1 (6 bases). This CDR3 is built from 13 residues. Trimming pared 4 bases from V and 2 bases from J, leaving 10 bases between. The germline gives CDR1 SGHRS, CDR2 YFSETQ. The CDR3 DNA reads TGCGCCAGCAGCGCGGACAGAGCCTACGAGCAGTACTTC. Amino acid sequence: CASSADRAYEQYF.

The rearrangement joins TRBV11-3 to TRBJ2-3, with a tentative D call TRBD2 (5 bases). This CDR3 has 16 amino acids. Germline V gene data show CDR1 as SGHNT and CDR2 as YENEEA. V lost 2 bases and J lost 4, with 16 bases in between. CDR3 amino acids: CASSLRSSKFADTQYF. The DNA for the CDR3 is TGTGCCAGCAGCTTACGGTCTAGCAAATTTGCAGATACGCAGTATTTT.

V gene TRBV10-3 combines with J gene TRBJ2-1; 9 nucleotides align to TRBD2. V was pared by 0 bases and J by 4 bases, with 10 bases of the junction left unmatched. The CDR3 extends over 18 amino acids. Per germline, CDR1 ENHRY and CDR2 SYGVKD. The CDR3 DNA sequence: TGTGCCATCAGTGAGTCGGGGGGTTTACTAGCGGGTTACAATGAGCAGTTCTTC. This encodes CAISESGGLLAGYNEQFF.

This chain joins TRBV4-1 and TRBJ2-2; the match to TRBD1 covers 10 bases. The ends lost 9 bases at V and 10 bases at J; junction bases unmatched: 17. The CDR3 contains 16 residues. Germline CDR1 is MGHRA and CDR2 is YSYEKL. The CDR3 DNA sequence: TGCGCCAGTGGTTTAGGGACAGGGGCCAGGCTAATGGAGCTGTTTTTT. Protein: CASGLGTGARLMELFF.

The gene calls are TRBV29-1 and TRBJ2-3; 10 bases align to TRBD2. The CDR3 loop spans 16 amino acids. V was clipped by 3 bases and J by 8 bases; unmatched bases: 14. Germline CDR1 SQVTM, CDR2 ANQGSEA. The CDR3 region has the DNA TGCAGCGTTGAGGTTCTAGCGGGGGATACCCGTGGTACGCAGTATTTT. Its translation: CSVEVLAGDTRGTQYF.

The V and J genes are TRBV2 and TRBJ2-1; 7 nucleotides agree with TRBD1. V lost 7 bases and J lost 6; bases outside the gene matches: 6. CDR1 is SNHLY, CDR2 FYNNEI, per germline. The CDR3 consists of 13 residues. CDR3 bases: TGTGCCAGCAAGATTGACAGGGCCAATGAGCAGTTCTTC. This encodes CASKIDRANEQFF. The full variable domain, in which reference TRBV2 and TRBJ2-1 provide the parts outside the CDR3, is EPEVTQTPSHQVTQMGQEVILRCVPISNHLYFYWYRQILGQKVEFLVSFYNNEISEKSEIFDDQFSVERPDGSNFTLKIRSTKLEDSAMYFCASKIDRANEQFFGPGTRLTVL.

This clone was detected only a few times. Germline is not matched at one junction end, which may reflect a read error. The chain is built from TRBV7-2 and TRBJ2-1; 9 nucleotides agree with TRBD2. The germline V gene has CDR1 SGHTA and CDR2 FQGNSA. The CDR3 covers 13 residues. CDR3 coding DNA: TGTGCCAGCAGCGCCCGACTAGCGGACCACGGGATCTTC. Encoded protein: CASSARLADHGIF.

V usage is TRBV7-9 and J usage is TRBJ1-3, with D perhaps TRBD1 (6 bases). Trimming left V 5 bases short and J 2 bases short, with 16 bases between. This CDR3 spans 16 amino acids. The germline gives CDR1 SEHNR, CDR2 FQNEAQ (reference sequence). CDR3 nucleotide sequence: TGTGCCAGCAGCCAACAGACAGGATTAACTGGAAACACCATATATTTT. Translation gives CASSQQTGLTGNTIYF.

This clone was counted a few times. The rearrangement uses TRBV4-2 and TRBJ1-4, with unresolved D. Germline loops: CDR1 LGHNA, CDR2 YNFKEQ. The V end lost 3 bases, the J end lost 0 bases, and 11 bases lay between the germline ends. The CDR3 totals 16 residues. This CDR3 reads CASSQRSTATNEKLFF. CDR3 DNA: TGTGCCAGCAGCCAGCGTTCGACTGCAACTAATGAAAAACTGTTTTTT.

CDR3 sequence (DNA): TGTGCCAGTAGTATTCCCCGGTCTGGGGCCAACGTCCTGACTTTC. Amino acid sequence: CASSIPRSGANVLTF. The V call is TRBV19, the J call TRBJ2-6; D not certain. The length of the CDR3 is 15 residues. The V end was cut by 3 bases, the J end by 1 base, with 7 bases between. CDR1 and CDR2 (germline): LNHDA, SQIVND (reference sequence).

The chain couples TRBV5-4 to TRBJ1-1; D gene ambiguous. The CDR3 is 14 amino acids. Germline loops: CDR1 SGHNT, CDR2 YYREEE (reference sequence). V was cut by 0 bases and J by 0 bases, with 6 bases left in between. The CDR3: CASSLEAVNTEAFF. CDR3 nucleotide sequence: TGTGCCAGCAGCTTGGAGGCGGTGAACACTGAAGCTTTCTTT.

The chain joins TRBV4-1 to TRBJ1-1; D gene uncertain. The CDR3 has 15 amino acids. The germline V gene encodes CDR1 MGHRA and CDR2 YSYEKL. The V and J ends lost 0 bases and 4 bases respectively, with 12 bases between them. This CDR3 is CASSQDPGLSTEAFF. CDR3 nucleotide sequence: TGCGCCAGCAGCCAAGATCCAGGACTATCCACTGAAGCTTTCTTT.

The J gene is TRBJ1-4, the V gene TRBV30, with 8 bases lining up with TRBD1. The germline gives CDR1 GTSNPN, CDR2 SVGIG (reference sequence). The V and J ends lost 2 bases and 6 bases, in that order; junction bases with no gene match: 11. This CDR3 has 16 residues. CDR3 region: CAWSQSYRGEHEKLFF. The CDR3 nucleotides read TGTGCCTGGAGTCAATCATACAGGGGGGAGCATGAAAAACTGTTTTTT.

Within the sample, this clone is medium-sized (0.01 to 0.1%). The rearrangement joins TRBV21-1 to TRBJ2-7; the D call TRBD1 from the table was never checked on the DNA. TRBV21-1 counts as a pseudogene. This CDR3 is 15 amino acids long. CDR3 region: CASSKAQGMVYEQYF. The CDR3 DNA sequence: TGTGCCAGCAGCAAAGCGCAGGGGATGGTCTACGAGCAGTACTTC.